Below, 26 T cell receptor beta chains from the same sample are listed, as sequenced in a study of T cells in Graves' hyperthyroidism and ophthalmopathy. RNA transcripts provided the source from which TCR beta CDR3 regions were amplified. HTBI primers were used for first-round RT-PCR of the TCR CDR3. One entry per CDR3 protein results from TCRdb running MiXCR on the multiplex PCR reads. The data hold 300,000 or so distinct CDR3 sequences, with over 15% observed a single time. The sample taken for sequencing was blood. Receptors originate from a woman aged 55-69 years with Graves' ophthalmopathy.

This clonotype was recorded a few times. The rearrangement links TRBV6-2 or TRBV6-3 to TRBJ2-3; 9 bases agree with TRBD2. The length of the CDR3 is 16 residues. Germline V gene sequence: CDR1 MNHEY, CDR2 SVGEGT. V gave up 5 bases and J gave up 3 bases; unmatched junction bases: 9. CDR3 amino acids: CASSPALAGVTDTQYF. CDR3 sequence (DNA): TGTGCCAGCAGTCCCGCTTTAGCGGGAGTAACAGATACGCAGTATTTT.

This clonotype was counted between two and nine times. The J gene is TRBJ1-2, the V gene TRBV9, with TRBD1 as a possible D gene (5 bases). V was clipped by 4 bases and J by 1 base, with 17 bases between them. The CDR3 sequence is 16 residues long. Germline CDR1 SGDLS, CDR2 YYNGEE. The CDR3, as DNA: TGTGCCAGCAGCCCTCGGGCGGGACCCGATAACTATGGCTACACCTTC. Its protein product is CASSPRAGPDNYGYTF.

The chain joins TRBV7-9 to TRBJ2-1; D assignment may be TRBD1 or TRBD2 (7 bases each). The CDR3 totals 15 residues. V shed 6 bases and J shed 8 bases, with 20 bases lying between them. The germline V gene encodes CDR1 SEHNR and CDR2 FQNEAQ (reference sequence). CDR3 protein: CASSPLGRGGYEQFF. CDR3 in DNA: TGTGCCAGCAGTCCACTCGGCAGGGGGGGATATGAGCAGTTCTTC.

The chain is built from TRBV5-1 and TRBJ2-2; 13 positions agree with TRBD2. The junction had 19 bases not matched to a gene; V was cut back by 5 bases and J by 6 bases. This CDR3 has 20 residues. Germline V CDR1 and CDR2: SGHRS, YFSETQ. The CDR3 is CASSPMTGFGLAGDAGELFF. Here the CDR3 DNA reads TGCGCCAGCAGTCCAATGACGGGGTTCGGACTAGCGGGAGATGCCGGGGAGCTGTTTTTT.

The rearrangement uses TRBV20-1 and TRBJ1-2; D remains ambiguous. The CDR3 covers 11 residues. Germline assignment: CDR1 DFQATT and CDR2 SNEGSKA (reference sequence). Between the trimmed V and J ends, which lost 3 bases and 8 bases, there was a span of 10 bases. CDR3 DNA: TGCAGTGCTAGTTACTCCCGAGGCTACACCTTC. It encodes CSASYSRGYTF.

This clonotype was recorded a few times. This rearrangement joins TRBV20-1 to TRBJ2-2; TRBD1 agrees at 10 bases. Losses at the gene ends were 6 bases for V and 6 bases for J; bases not matched to a gene: 7. The CDR3 length is 14 residues. Per germline, CDR1 DFQATT and CDR2 SNEGSKA (reference sequence). In DNA form, the CDR3 reads TGCAGTGCACTCCCGGGACAGGGGTCCGGGGAGCTGTTTTTT. It is translated as CSALPGQGSGELFF.

As regards this clonotype: A read error may be the cause here, since a much bigger clone is one base away. The chain employs TRBV6-1 and TRBJ1-4, with 7 bases that match TRBD1. Germline V gene data show CDR1 as MNHNS and CDR2 as SASEGT. This CDR3 is 14 amino acids long. The CDR3, as DNA: TGTGTCAGCAACCAGGGACAGCGTCGCGAAAAACTGTTTTTT. It codes for CVSNQGQRREKLFF.

Ten or more counts support this clonotype. This chain uses TRBV7-2 with TRBJ1-1; D is possibly TRBD1 (5 bases). Germline V gene lookup returns CDR1 SGHTA and CDR2 FQGNSA. The CDR3 loop spans 12 amino acids. The CDR3, as DNA: TGTGCAGAGTTCGGGGGTTACACTGAAGCTTTCTTT. Its translation: CAEFGGYTEAFF.

This clonotype has only one observation. The chain is built from TRBV9 and TRBJ1-2; the match to TRBD1 covers 7 bases. This CDR3 is built from 15 residues. Trimming at V came to 4 bases and at J to 3 bases, leaving 9 bases not matched to a gene. The V gene's germline CDR1 is SGDLS and CDR2 YYNGEE. In nucleotides, the CDR3 is TGTGCCAGCAGCACGCGACAGGGACCTTACTATGGCTACACCTTC. This encodes CASSTRQGPYYGYTF.

This clonotype occurred a few times. The gene calls are TRBV7-8 and TRBJ2-3; D possibly corresponds to TRBD2 (7 bases). V was clipped by 4 bases and J by 1 base, with 27 bases between them. The CDR3 runs to 20 residues. CDR1 is SGHVS and CDR2 is FQNEAQ in the germline V gene. The CDR3 reads CASSSEGGILAATRTDTQYF. In nucleotides, the CDR3 is TGTGCCAGCAGCTCGGAGGGGGGAATTCTAGCGGCAACTCGCACAGATACGCAGTATTTT.

This sequence joins TRBV3-1 and TRBJ2-7; D is ambiguous. This CDR3 has 15 residues. CDR1 and CDR2 (germline): LGHDT, YNNKEL (reference sequence). Trimming removed 0 bases at V and 3 bases at J, with 12 bases between. CDR3: CASSQDNGRNYEQYF. The CDR3 DNA reads TGTGCCAGCAGCCAAGATAACGGGCGCAACTACGAGCAGTACTTC.

This clonotype was seen many times. The gene calls are TRBV13 and TRBJ1-1; possibly TRBD1 for D (5 bases). CDR1 is PRHDT and CDR2 is FYEKMQ in the germline V gene (reference sequence). Trimming took off 5 bases at V and 1 base at J, with 17 bases between the two ends. This CDR3 has 16 residues. CDR3 in DNA: TGTGCCAGCAGCGACGCACCGGGACCGAAGAACACTGAAGCTTTCTTT. It yields the protein CASSDAPGPKNTEAFF.

Regarding this clonotype: A much larger clonotype is one base distant, so this may be a read error. J is TRBJ2-1 and V is TRBV5-1, with 9 bases matching TRBD2. Germline loops: CDR1 SGHRS, CDR2 YFSETQ. This CDR3 comprises 16 residues. Trimming took 1 base from V and 9 from J; bases not matched to a gene: 11. This CDR3 reads CASSLWASGMMIEQFF. CDR3 bases: TGCGCCAGCAGCTTGTGGGCTAGCGGGATGATGATTGAGCAGTTCTTC.

The chain links TRBV7-6 to TRBJ2-3; the match to TRBD1 covers 7 bases. The CDR3 has 17 residues. Trimming removed 0 bases from V and 0 bases from J; junction bases left unmatched: 6. Germline loops: CDR1 SGHVS, CDR2 FNYEAQ. This CDR3 reads CASSLARTGQSTDTQYF. Written as DNA, the CDR3 is TGTGCCAGCAGCTTAGCGCGGACAGGCCAAAGCACAGATACGCAGTATTTT.

This clonotype showed up many times. The chain combines TRBV7-2 with TRBJ2-7, with D hard to call. The germline gives CDR1 SGHTA, CDR2 FQGNSA. This CDR3 comprises 12 residues. V was clipped by 1 base and J by 5 bases, with 6 bases between them. The CDR3 DNA follows: TGTGCCAGCAGCTTAGGACGGAACGAGCAGTACTTC. It translates to CASSLGRNEQYF.

This clonotype was seen many times. This chain links TRBV3-1 with TRBJ2-3; D unresolved. Germline V gene sequence: CDR1 LGHDT, CDR2 YNNKEL (reference sequence). Between the trimmed V and J ends, which lost 2 bases and 2 bases, there was a span of 11 bases. The CDR3 length is 15 residues. In nucleotides, the CDR3 is TGTGCCAGCAGCCAAATGATGGCCGACACAGATACGCAGTATTTT. Translating it yields CASSQMMADTDTQYF.

This clonotype has a handful of counts. J is TRBJ2-2 and V is TRBV10-3; tentatively, D is TRBD1 or TRBD2 (6 bases each). Germline CDR1 and CDR2: ENHRY and SYGVKD. CDR3 length: 15 residues. Trimming cost V 5 bases and J 1 base, with 11 bases left between them. CDR3 nucleotide sequence: TGTGCCATCAGTTCGGGGGCAGGGAACACCGGGGAGCTGTTTTTT. It codes for CAISSGAGNTGELFF.

This clonotype has a count of ten or more. The chain uses TRBV11-2 and TRBJ2-7; tentatively, D is TRBD2 (5 bases). V was shortened by 2 bases and J by 3 bases, with 14 bases between the two germline ends. CDR1 is SGHAT and CDR2 is FQNNGV in the germline V gene. CDR3 length: 15 amino acids. The CDR3 here is CASSLLGSQIYEQYF. Written as DNA, the CDR3 is TGTGCCAGCAGCTTATTGGGGAGTCAGATCTACGAGCAGTACTTC.

The chain combines TRBV10-3 with TRBJ1-1; the D is unclear. This CDR3 has 13 residues. V gave up 7 bases and J gave up 1 base, with 10 bases separating them. Germline V gives CDR1 ENHRY, CDR2 SYGVKD. In DNA form, the CDR3 reads TGTGCCATCAACCCTGCGGAGAACACTGAAGCTTTCTTT. Its protein is CAINPAENTEAFF.

This clonotype occurred many times. This chain joins TRBV5-8 and TRBJ1-2; 8 nucleotides line up with TRBD1. V gave up 3 bases and J gave up 4 bases; unmatched junction bases: 8. CDR3 length equals 15 residues. Germline CDR1 reads SGHTS; CDR2 reads YDEGEE. The CDR3 protein is CASSSGGSLVYGYTF. Here the CDR3 DNA reads TGTGCCAGCAGCTCAGGGGGCAGCCTCGTCTATGGCTACACCTTC.

This clonotype was seen many times. One junction end disagrees with the germline gene, perhaps due to a read error. The rearrangement uses TRBV2 and TRBJ2-2; tentative D call: TRBD2 (5 bases). The length of the CDR3 is 13 residues. In germline, CDR1 is SNHLY, CDR2 FYNNEI. The CDR3 here is CASSRENTGELFF. DNA of the CDR3: TGCGCCAGCAGCCGGGAGAACACCGGGGAGCTGTTTTTT. The whole variable domain, filled in from reference TRBV2 and TRBJ2-2, reads EPEVTQTPSHQVTQMGQEVILRCVPISNHLYFYWYRQILGQKVEFLVSFYNNEISEKSEIFDDQFSVERPDGSNFTLKIRSTKLEDSAMYFCASSRENTGELFFGEGSRLTVL.

This clonotype was seen many times. The chain links TRBV5-6 to TRBJ1-2; 7 nucleotides match TRBD1. The ends lost 0 bases at V and 5 bases at J; junction bases unmatched: 4. CDR3 length equals 14 residues. Per germline, CDR1 SGHDT and CDR2 YYEEEE. CDR3 residues: CASSLGQGEYGYTF. As DNA, the CDR3 is TGTGCCAGCAGCTTGGGACAGGGCGAATATGGCTACACCTTC.

The chain couples TRBV5-1 to TRBJ2-5; 11 positions match TRBD1. The junction had 8 bases not matched to a gene; V was cut back by 0 bases and J by 4 bases. Germline-derived CDR1 and CDR2 are SGHRS and YFSETQ. This CDR3 contains 17 residues. The CDR3, as DNA: TGCGCCAGCAGCTTGGCCAATGGACAGGGGGCGCGAGAGACCCAGTACTTC. Protein sequence: CASSLANGQGARETQYF.

This clonotype has ten or more counts. The V call is TRBV2, the J call TRBJ1-5, with a tentative D call TRBD1 (5 bases). In germline, CDR1 is SNHLY, CDR2 FYNNEI. Trimming left V 7 bases short and J 0 bases short, with 19 bases between. The CDR3 consists of 17 residues. CDR3 residues: CASTRDLTVYSNQPQHF. CDR3 bases: TGTGCCAGCACCAGAGATTTGACAGTCTATAGCAATCAGCCCCAGCATTTT.

This clonotype occurred many times. The genes are TRBV28 and TRBJ2-2; weak D call: TRBD1 (6 bases). The CDR3 covers 18 residues. Trimming shortened V by 6 bases and J by 3 bases, and 23 bases separated the two germline ends. Germline CDR1 MDHEN, CDR2 SYDVKM. This CDR3 is CASSLRGLQRSHTGELFF. The CDR3 nucleotides are TGTGCCAGCAGCCTCAGGGGCTTGCAGCGGAGCCACACCGGGGAGCTGTTTTTT.

This clonotype has a count of ten or more. The chain carries TRBV20-1 and TRBJ1-1; perhaps TRBD1 as D (6 bases). Looked up from germline, CDR1 is DFQATT and CDR2 is SNEGSKA (reference sequence). The CDR3 totals 13 residues. The V and J ends lost 2 bases and 7 bases respectively, with 14 bases between them. The CDR3 loop is CSARSTQGVEAFF. CDR3 bases: TGCAGTGCTAGATCAACACAGGGAGTTGAAGCTTTCTTT.